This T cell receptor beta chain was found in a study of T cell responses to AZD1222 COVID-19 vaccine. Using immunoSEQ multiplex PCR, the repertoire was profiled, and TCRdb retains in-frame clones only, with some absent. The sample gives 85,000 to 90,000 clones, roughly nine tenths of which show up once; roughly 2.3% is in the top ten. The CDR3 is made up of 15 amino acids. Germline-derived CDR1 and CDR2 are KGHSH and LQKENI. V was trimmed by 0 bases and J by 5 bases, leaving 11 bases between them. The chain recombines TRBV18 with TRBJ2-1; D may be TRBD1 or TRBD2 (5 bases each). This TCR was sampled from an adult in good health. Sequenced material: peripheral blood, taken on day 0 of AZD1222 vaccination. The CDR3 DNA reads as TGTGCCAGCTCACCACCAGCGGTGGGGCACAATGAGCAGTTCTTC. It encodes CASSPPAVGHNEQFF.